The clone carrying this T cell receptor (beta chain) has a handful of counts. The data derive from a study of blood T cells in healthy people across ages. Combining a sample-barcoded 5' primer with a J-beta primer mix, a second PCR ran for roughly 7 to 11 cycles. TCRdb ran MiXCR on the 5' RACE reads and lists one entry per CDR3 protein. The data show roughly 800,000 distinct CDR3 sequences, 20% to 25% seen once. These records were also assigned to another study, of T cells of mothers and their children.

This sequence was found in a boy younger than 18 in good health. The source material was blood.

The CDR3 protein is CASSPSGGDSYEQYF. Written as DNA, the CDR3 is TGTGCCAGCAGTCCCTCGGGGGGCGACTCCTACGAGCAGTACTTC. The rearrangement uses TRBV28 and TRBJ2-7, with D possibly being TRBD2 (7 bases). The V and J ends lost 5 bases and 0 bases respectively, with 14 bases between them. The CDR3 spans 15 residues. Germline V CDR1 and CDR2: MDHEN, SYDVKM.